The sequence of this TCR beta chain was determined in a study of immune evolution from preneoplasia to lung adenocarcinoma. General study results and limits: From normal lung to invasive adenocarcinoma, top clone frequencies appeared to decrease.

The length of the CDR3 is 12 residues. The ends lost 6 bases at V and 9 bases at J; junction bases unmatched: 4. CDR1 and CDR2 from the germline V gene are MNHEY and SVGAGI. Here immunoSEQ multiplex PCR was the method, and the copy in TCRdb shows in-frame clones only, minus some. Of around 39,000 clones in the sample, about 74% were seen once. This clone has just a few counts. Its antigen remains unknown. Sequencing used FFPE invasive lung adenocarcinoma tissue. The chain uses TRBV6-5 and TRBJ2-7; 11 nucleotides agree with TRBD2. The receptor was derived from a person in their sixties or seventies with lung adenocarcinoma. The CDR3 coding sequence is TGTGCCAGCAGCCGGACTAGCGGGTTGCAGTACTTC. Its translation is CASSRTSGLQYF.